This section outlines one TCR beta chain sequence together with its context. The data derive from a study of control samples from healthy donors and cancer patients. The ends lost 0 bases at V and 16 bases at J; junction bases unmatched: 6. This CDR3 spans 11 amino acids. From germline, CDR1 is DFQATT and CDR2 SNEGSKA (reference sequence). Profiling relied on immunoSEQ multiplex PCR, and the TCRdb table lists in-frame clones only, not all of them. This sample has 95,000 to 150,000 clones; approximately 90% occur once, and the top ten carry less than 3.5%. The chain employs TRBV20-1 and TRBJ2-1, with TRBD2 matching 7 bases. The clonotype was recovered from a man aged 35-49 years in good health. Material: blood. The CDR3 reads CSARDLGGYFF. In DNA, the CDR3 is TGCAGTGCTAGAGATCTCGGGGGGTACTTCTTC.